The source of this T cell receptor beta chain is a study of OX40 agonist ivuxolimab in advanced cancers. Looking at the study overall: Ivuxolimab was a fully human IgG2 agonistic monoclonal antibody targeting the costimulatory receptor OX40 (CD134). Intravenous ivuxolimab was administered to patients every 2 weeks at six dose levels: 0.01, 0.1, 0.3, 1.5, 3 and 10 mg/kg. Among the 50 to 55 dose-escalation patients, about 19 had hepatocellular carcinoma, some 15 melanoma, 9 renal cell carcinoma and 9 head and neck cancer. A male proportion of roughly 80% and a mean age of 60 years, ranging from about 20 to 85, were recorded for the dose-escalation cohort. Patients were allowed to have had prior anti-PD-1, anti-PD-L1 or anti-CTLA-4 therapy, and around two fifths of the dose-escalation patients had been treated with checkpoint inhibitors. Partial responses occurred in three dose-escalation patients, of whom one had hepatocellular carcinoma and two had cutaneous melanoma. Peripheral TCRbeta sequencing was intended to test whether TCR sequence diversity was altered and clonal T-cell expansion was caused by ivuxolimab. The monotherapy dose-escalation portion (N of about 52 patients) of the phase I ivuxolimab trial is reported in the paper.

For sequencing of the TCRbeta CDR3 region, genomic DNA was extracted from the sorted cells. The immunoSEQ Assay was used for sequencing of TCRbeta CDR3 regions. Held by TCRdb, this immuneACCESS table contains in-frame sequences only and omits some clones. Under half of the omission traces to an unresolved V gene where checked; the cause of the rest is unknown. The sample records around 67,000 clones, 87% of which are singletons. The top ten clones comprise 1.3% of the sample. The trial excluded patients who had a history of autoimmune disease or who were on systemic immunosuppression. Peripheral blood for TCR sequencing was drawn from every dose cohort at baseline, at cycle 4 day 1 and at cycle 7 day 1. The samples were drawn from a first-in-human, open-label, multicenter phase I dose-escalation trial of ivuxolimab. Adults with locally advanced or metastatic melanoma, renal cell, hepatocellular, or head and neck squamous cell carcinoma were enrolled in the trial. Before TCR sequencing, CD4+ T cells and CD8+ T cells were sorted from peripheral blood as separate populations.

This clone has only one observation. The target of this receptor is not known. The sample holds no much larger clone one base away, and base qualities are not on file. The germline V gene (reference sequence) supplies CDR1 SSHAT and CDR2 FNYEAQ. The CDR3 goes from the cysteine to the phenylalanine over 14 residues. Only CDR3 DNA is held: 42 bases, read in frame from base 1. V was cut back by 5 bases and J by 3 bases, leaving a gap of 14 bases between them. Summary of the overall study and its limitations: Low levels of normalized T-cell clonal expansion were also seen in some nonresponding patients. At doses of 0.1 to 3.0 mg/kg, clonal expansion of both CD4+ and CD8+ blood T cells was observed from baseline to week 6. In the 0.1-3.0 mg/kg groups, partial responders had among the lowest normalized peripheral clonal expansion, particularly in CD8+ T cells. Which antigens the clonally expanded peripheral T cells were specific for was not determined. After ivuxolimab, more expanded clones were found on average in CD8+ T cells than in CD4+ T cells.

The TCR was taken from an adult with an advanced solid tumor such as melanoma, head and neck, liver or kidney cancer. Sequencing used CD4+ or CD8+ T cells sorted from blood, obtained in a trial of the OX40 agonist ivuxolimab. Recombination connected TRBV7-7 to TRBJ2-7; the D gene remains uncertain. This receptor has the CDR3 CASSPSSVGYEQYF. At the DNA level, the sequence is TGTGCCAGCAGCCCTTCCAGTGTCGGCTACGAGCAGTACTTC.